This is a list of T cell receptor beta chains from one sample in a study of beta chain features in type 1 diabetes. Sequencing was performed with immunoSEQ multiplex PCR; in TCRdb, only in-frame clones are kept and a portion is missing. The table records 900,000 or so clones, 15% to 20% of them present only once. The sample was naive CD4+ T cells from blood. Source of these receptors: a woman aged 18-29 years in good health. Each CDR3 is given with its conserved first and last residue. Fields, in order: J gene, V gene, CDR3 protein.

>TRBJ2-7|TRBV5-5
CASSLRTGGSILQYF
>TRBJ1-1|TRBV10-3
CAIPRADDTEAFF
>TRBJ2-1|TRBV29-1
CSVTTGRKFF
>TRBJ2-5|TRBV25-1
CASRQGQETQYF
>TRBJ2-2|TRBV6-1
CASSPSGPASGELFF
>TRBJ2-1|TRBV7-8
CASSETRAGGNEQFF
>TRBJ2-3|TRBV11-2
CASTIAGGDTQYF
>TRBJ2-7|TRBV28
CASSPVVGGDEQYF
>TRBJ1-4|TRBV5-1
CASSLGRNDEKLFF
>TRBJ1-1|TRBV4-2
CASSQAFIPNTEAFF
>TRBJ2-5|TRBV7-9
CASSLFGQETQYF
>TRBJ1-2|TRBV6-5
CASSYGRDYGYTF
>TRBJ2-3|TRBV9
CASSPLLTDTQYF
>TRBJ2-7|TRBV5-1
CASSLTRAGGQGLYEQYF
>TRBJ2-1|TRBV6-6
CASRAGLAVYNEQFF
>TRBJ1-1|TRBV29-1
CSAEGQWNTEAFF
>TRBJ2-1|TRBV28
CASSLRTEQFF
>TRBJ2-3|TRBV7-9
CASSLAERSRPDGGNTQYF
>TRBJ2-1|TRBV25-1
CASSGPIPGSTYNEQFF
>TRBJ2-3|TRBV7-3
CASSSTRTDTQYF
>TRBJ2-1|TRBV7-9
CASSLDSSVRSYNEQFF
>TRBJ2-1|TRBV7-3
CASSLGLAGVSEQFF
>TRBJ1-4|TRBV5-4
CASSLKTIKGQGNEKLFF
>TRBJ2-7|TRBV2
CASARAEGNEQYF
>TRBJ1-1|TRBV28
CASSPGLKVEAFF
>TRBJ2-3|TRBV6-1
CASSPRLDTQYF
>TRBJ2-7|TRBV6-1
CASSERTSDYEQYF
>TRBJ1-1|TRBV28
CASKLLNTEAFF
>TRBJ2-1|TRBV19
CASRAGTGLFF
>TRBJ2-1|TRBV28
CASRKGAREQFF
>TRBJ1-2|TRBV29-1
CSVGETGVSGYTF
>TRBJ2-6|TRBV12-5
CASGFSGANVLTF
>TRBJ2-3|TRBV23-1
CASSPPDRGLSTDTQYF
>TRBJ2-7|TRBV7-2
CASSLLGGAGSRVREQYF
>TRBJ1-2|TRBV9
CASSTTGFYGYTF
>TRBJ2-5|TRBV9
CASKGVGETQYF
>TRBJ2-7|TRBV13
CASNPGGYGEQYF
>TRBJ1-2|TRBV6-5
CASRFGDYGYTF
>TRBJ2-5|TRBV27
CASSLLSMGGRGQETQYF
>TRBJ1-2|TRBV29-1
CSASGANYGYTF
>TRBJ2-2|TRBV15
CATKAGTSGYTGELFF
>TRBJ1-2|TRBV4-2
CASSLVGGYTF
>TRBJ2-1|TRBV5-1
CASRATGHNNEQFF
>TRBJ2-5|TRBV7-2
CASSFGLAGETQYF
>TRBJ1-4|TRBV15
CATSRAPPTNEKLFF
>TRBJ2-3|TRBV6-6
CASSYGGDITDTQYF
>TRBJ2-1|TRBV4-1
CASSQVIAGVSYNEQFF
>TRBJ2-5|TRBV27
CASSLPGAQETQYF
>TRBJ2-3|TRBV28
CASRLAGADTQYF
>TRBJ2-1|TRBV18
CASSPFEGLADDNEQFF
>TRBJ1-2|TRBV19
CASSIGKTARGYGYTF
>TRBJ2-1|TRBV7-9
CASTWVRDIWSYNEQFF
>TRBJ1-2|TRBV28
CASREGAKVDYGYTF
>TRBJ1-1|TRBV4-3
CASSRNRGAGTEAFF
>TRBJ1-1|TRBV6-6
CASSYGGTVTTEAFF
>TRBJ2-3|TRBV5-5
CASSLGSGGLADTQYF
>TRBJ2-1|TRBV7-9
CASSLLRWGQGALYNEQFF